The 10 T cell receptor beta chains below all came from one sample that was sequenced in a study of shared clonotypes between healthy human individuals. Profiled with immunoSEQ multiplex PCR; TCRdb holds only in-frame clones, not every one. The data contain hundreds of thousands of clones, 74% of them singletons. Sequenced input: memory CD4+ T cells sorted from blood. Subset described: CD45RA-negative fraction. The source of these receptors is a woman aged 25 to 39 in good health.

The genes are TRBV5-1 and TRBJ1-2; no clear D. Germline V gene sequence: CDR1 SGHRS, CDR2 YFSETQ. This CDR3 is built from 13 residues. V shed 4 bases and J shed 4 bases, with 11 bases lying between them. The CDR3 DNA follows: TGCGCCAGCAGCCCGGATAACATCTATGGCTACACCTTC. It codes for CASSPDNIYGYTF.

In the case of this clone: A read error may produce the germline difference seen at one junction end. Other nucleotide sequences from this sample produce the same CDR3. The gene calls are TRBV5-1 and TRBJ2-5; D gene unclear. The germline CDR1 and CDR2 sequences are SGHRS and YFSETQ. This CDR3 has 14 amino acids. CDR3 region: CASSLVGLQETQYF. The CDR3 DNA reads as TGCGCCAGCAGCTTGGTCGGCCTCCAAGAGACCCAATACTTC.

The chain combines TRBV11-2 with TRBJ2-1, with TRBD2 matching over 7 bases. CDR3 length: 19 amino acids. Germline trimming cut 5 bases from V and 5 bases from J; bases unmatched to any gene: 21. Per the germline V gene, CDR1 is SGHAT and CDR2 is FQNNGV. Written as DNA, the CDR3 is TGTGCCAGCAGCGTAGGACCGACGGGACGGGAGGTAGGTAACAATGAGCAGTTCTTC. It encodes CASSVGPTGREVGNNEQFF.

Concerning this clone: The same CDR3 can be traced to other DNA sequences in this sample. V is TRBV6-6 and J is TRBJ1-1, with no clear D. The germline gives CDR1 MNHNY, CDR2 SVGAGI (reference sequence). The CDR3 sequence is 13 residues long. Trimming took 0 bases from V and 5 from J, leaving 7 bases between them. CDR3 sequence reads: CASSYSKETEAFF. For the CDR3, the DNA is TGTGCCAGCAGTTACTCGAAAGAAACTGAAGCTTTCTTT.

This CDR3 reads CASSSQGGATNEKLFF. CDR3 nucleotide sequence: TGTGCCAGCAGTTCGCAGGGGGGTGCAACTAATGAAAAACTGTTTTTT. The V call is TRBV28, the J call TRBJ1-4; TRBD1 agrees at 7 bases. Germline CDR1 and CDR2: MDHEN and SYDVKM. This CDR3 has 16 amino acids. Unmatched junction bases numbered 5, after V lost 4 bases and J lost 0 bases.

The rearrangement uses TRBV25-1 and TRBJ2-5; D may be TRBD2 (6 bases). Germline CDR1 MGHDK, CDR2 SYGVNS. The V and J ends lost 7 bases and 2 bases respectively, with 17 bases between them. This CDR3 region has 15 residues. CDR3 coding DNA: TGTGCCAGCAAAGCACACGTTGCGGGACAAGAGACCCAGTACTTC. This codes for CASKAHVAGQETQYF.

The chain combines TRBV9 with TRBJ2-5, with TRBD2 matching over 14 bases. Per germline, CDR1 SGDLS and CDR2 YYNGEE. This CDR3 spans 18 amino acids. Trimming cost V 3 bases and J 2 bases; bases outside gene matches: 9. The CDR3 loop is CASSAGLAGVTGQETQYF. The CDR3 DNA reads TGTGCCAGCAGCGCGGGACTAGCGGGAGTAACCGGGCAAGAGACCCAGTACTTC.

This clone was seen many times. The J gene is TRBJ2-3, the V gene TRBV7-2; the D is unclear. CDR1 SGHTA and CDR2 FQGNSA come from the germline V gene. The CDR3 runs to 14 residues. V was trimmed by 4 bases and J by 9 bases, leaving 17 bases between them. CDR3 sequence (DNA): TGTGCCAGCAGCTCATCGACCACCCCCGAGACGCAGTATTTT. It encodes CASSSSTTPETQYF.

The chain recombines TRBV27 with TRBJ1-1, with D tentatively TRBD1 (5 bases). V dropped 6 bases and J dropped 5 bases, with 16 bases sitting between them. The CDR3 covers 14 residues. Germline V gene lookup returns CDR1 MNHEY and CDR2 SMNVEV (reference sequence). The CDR3: CASSGYPRGTEAFF. CDR3 bases: TGTGCCAGCAGCGGGTATCCCCGGGGGACTGAAGCTTTCTTT.

V is TRBV14 and J is TRBJ2-2; D is possibly TRBD1 or TRBD2 (5 bases each). Germline V CDR1 and CDR2: SGHDN, FVKESK. V gave up 6 bases and J gave up 0 bases, with 17 bases separating them. CDR3 length equals 17 residues. CDR3 bases: TGTGCCAGCAGTCTACGGGTCGGGGCCACGAACACCGGGGAGCTGTTTTTT. Amino acid sequence: CASSLRVGATNTGELFF.